The clone carrying this T cell receptor beta chain was seen a handful of times. TCRdb itself ran the 5' RACE reads through MiXCR, one entry per CDR3 protein. The data show roughly 120,000 distinct CDR3 sequences, 8% to 9.5% seen once. The sample comes from a study of T cells after yellow fever vaccination. Per the germline V gene, CDR1 is SGHTA and CDR2 is FQGNSA. This CDR3 comprises 19 residues. The J segment lost 4 bases and the V segment lost 5 bases, leaving 17 bases of the junction unmatched. Sample: CD8+ T cells sorted from PBMCs, taken 45 days after the yellow fever booster vaccination. The gene calls are TRBV7-2 and TRBJ2-2; 9 nucleotides line up with TRBD2. The origin of this receptor is a man younger than 45 who received the YFV17D yellow fever vaccine. Written as DNA, the CDR3 is TGTGCCAGCAGCCGGGGCCTGAGGTTAGCGGGAGAGAGCACCGGGGAGCTGTTTTTT. This encodes CASSRGLRLAGESTGELFF.